The TCR beta chain described here comes from a study of OX40 agonist ivuxolimab in advanced cancers. This clone was recorded only once. Only in-frame clones appear in the TCRdb table, and some are missing; sequencing was by immunoSEQ multiplex PCR. The table includes about 64,000 clones, roughly 89% detected once. CDR1 and CDR2 from the germline V gene are SNHLY and FYNNEI. V lost 3 bases and J lost 1, with 3 bases in between. The CDR3 contains 12 residues. The TCR sequence derives from an adult with an advanced solid tumor such as melanoma, head and neck, liver or kidney cancer. The material sequenced was CD4+ or CD8+ T cells sorted from blood, taken in a trial of the OX40 agonist ivuxolimab. The chain employs TRBV2 and TRBJ1-1; no clear D gene. CDR3 loop: CASSDPNTEAFF. For the CDR3, the DNA is TGTGCCAGCAGTGACCCGAACACTGAAGCTTTCTTT.